This entry is about one T cell receptor (beta chain). The antigen remains undetermined. The data derive from a study of shared clonotypes between healthy human individuals. Study results and caveats: Some naive CD4 clonotypes, approximately 4.5%, turned up in common across a few donors.

The CDR3 spans 16 residues. Trimming removed 1 base from V and 6 bases from J; junction bases left unmatched: 9. Germline CDR1 SGHRS, CDR2 YFSETQ. For each subset, genomic DNA was distributed in equal portions over several immunoSEQ plates. As processed by the authors: Filtering differed, since immunoSEQ gave only junction sequences and no quality scores. The method was immunoSEQ multiplex PCR; TCRdb's version includes in-frame clones alone and lacks a portion of them. V, J and clone size reflect that table, while D and trimming were determined from the DNA. The sample includes about 2.4 million clones, approximately 94% of them seen just once.

Specimen: naive CD4+ T cells from PBMCs. Indicated subset: CD45RA+ positively selected. This TCR derives from a man aged 18 to 29 in good health. Some clones in this sample may be carry-over from other donors' samples. The rearrangement joins TRBV5-1 to TRBJ1-5, with TRBD1 matching over 8 bases. Written as DNA, the CDR3 is TGCGCCAGCAGCTTGAGGCCAGGGGGCATAGGTCAGCCCCAGCATTTT. The encoded protein is CASSLRPGGIGQPQHF.